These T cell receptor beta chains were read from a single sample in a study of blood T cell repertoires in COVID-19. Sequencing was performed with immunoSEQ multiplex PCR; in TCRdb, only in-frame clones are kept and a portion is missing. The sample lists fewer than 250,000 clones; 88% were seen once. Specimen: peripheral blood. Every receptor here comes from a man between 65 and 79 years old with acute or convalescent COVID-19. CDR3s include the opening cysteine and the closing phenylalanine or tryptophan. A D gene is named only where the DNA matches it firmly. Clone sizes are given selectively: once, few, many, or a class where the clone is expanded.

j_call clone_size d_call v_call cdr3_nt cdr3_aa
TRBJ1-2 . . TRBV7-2 TGTGCCAGCAGCTTAGAGTTCTCTAGAGCTAACTATGGCTACACCTTC CASSLEFSRANYGYTF
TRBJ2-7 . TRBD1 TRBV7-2 TGTGCCAGCAGCTCACGACAGGGGAAAGAGCAGTACTTC CASSSRQGKEQYF
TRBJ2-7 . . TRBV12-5 TGTGCTAGTGGTTTGGAACAAAGCGGGCCCCTAGGCTACGAGCAGTACTTC CASGLEQSGPLGYEQYF
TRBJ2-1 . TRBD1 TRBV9 TGTGCCAGCAGCGTTAAGGACAGGGTTATGAATGAGCAGTTCTTC CASSVKDRVMNEQFF
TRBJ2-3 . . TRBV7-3 TGTGCCAGCAGCCCATATACGAGGAGGGAGGCCGATACGCAGTATTTT CASSPYTRREADTQYF
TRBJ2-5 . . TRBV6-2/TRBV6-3 TGTGCCAGCAGCCGAGCCTCAGGGATCTACCAAGAGACCCAGTACTTC CASSRASGIYQETQYF
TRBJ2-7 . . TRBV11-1 TGTGCCAGCAGCTTAGATGACTTCTTCTCCTACGAGCAGTACTTC CASSLDDFFSYEQYF
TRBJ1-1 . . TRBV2 TGTGCCAGCTCTTGGAGGGGGAACACTGAAGCTTTCTTT CASSWRGNTEAFF
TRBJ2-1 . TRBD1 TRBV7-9 TGTGCCAGCAGCTTAGCGTGGGGACAGGGTGGGTTCTTC CASSLAWGQGGFF
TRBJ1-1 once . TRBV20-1 TGCAGTGCTAGTTACCGGGGAACTGAAGCTTTCTTT CSASYRGTEAFF
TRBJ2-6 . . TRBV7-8 TGTGCCAGCAGCGAGTACTCCTGGGACACTTACTTTGGGGCCAACGTCCTGACTTTC CASSEYSWDTYFGANVLTF
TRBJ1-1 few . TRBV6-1 TGTGCCAGCAGTGAAGATTACGGGAACACTGAAGCTTTCTTT CASSEDYGNTEAFF
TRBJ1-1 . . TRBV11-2 TGTGCCAGCAGCTTAGTAGGGGGAAGCACTGAAGCTTTCTTT CASSLVGGSTEAFF
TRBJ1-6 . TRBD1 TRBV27 TGTGCCAGCAGTTTCCGGGGACAGTATAATTCACCCCTCCACTTT CASSFRGQYNSPLHF
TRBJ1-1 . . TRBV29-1 TGCAGCGCCCGTGGGGGCGCGGACACTGAAGCTTTCTTT CSARGGADTEAFF
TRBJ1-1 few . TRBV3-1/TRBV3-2 TGTGCCAGCAGCCAACGGGAATTTATCGGGGCTGAAGCTTTCTTT CASSQREFIGAEAFF
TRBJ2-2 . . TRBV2 TGTGCCAGCAGTGAAATTGGAGTCGGGGAGCTGTTTTTT CASSEIGVGELFF
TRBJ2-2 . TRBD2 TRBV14 TGTGCCAGCAGACTAGCGGGGGCCACCGGGGAGCTGTTTTTT CASRLAGATGELFF
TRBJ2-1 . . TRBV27 TGTGCCAGCAGTTTGGACTTGAGCTCCTACAATGAGCAGTTCTTC CASSLDLSSYNEQFF
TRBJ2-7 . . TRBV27 TGTGCCAGCACTTTCCTCAGGGGAACCCACTACGAGCAGTACTTC CASTFLRGTHYEQYF
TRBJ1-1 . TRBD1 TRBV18 TGTGCCAGCTCAGTGACAGGGGGGAACACTGAAGCTTTCTTT CASSVTGGNTEAFF
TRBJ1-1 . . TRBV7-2 TGTGCCAGCAGCAGGTCTGAGTCGAGGATGGCTTTCTTT CASSRSESRMAFF
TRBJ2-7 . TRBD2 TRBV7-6 TGTGCCAGCAGCCCTGGAGGGAGCGGGAGGGGAAACGAGCAGTACTTC CASSPGGSGRGNEQYF
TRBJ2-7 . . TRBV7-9 TGTGCCAGCAGCTTGGCGGGCACCGAGGGAAACGAGCAGTACTTC CASSLAGTEGNEQYF
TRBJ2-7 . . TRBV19 TGTGCCAGTAGTAGGGGACACCCGAGCGGGATCTCCTACGAGCAGTACTTC CASSRGHPSGISYEQYF
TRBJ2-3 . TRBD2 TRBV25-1 TGTGCCAGCAACTCCAGACTAGCGGGAGGCACAGATACGCAGTATTTT CASNSRLAGGTDTQYF
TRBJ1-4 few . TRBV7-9 TGTGCCAGCAGCTTAAGAGGAGGGAAGAAACTGTTTTTT CASSLRGGKKLFF
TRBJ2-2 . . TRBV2 TGTGCCAGCTCGAGGGGGACGGGGGAGCTGTTTTTT CASSRGTGELFF
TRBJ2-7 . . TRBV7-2 TGTGCCAGCAGCTTAACAGCCGGGGACTACGAGCAGTACTTC CASSLTAGDYEQYF
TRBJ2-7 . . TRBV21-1 . CASSKFGQGSEQYF
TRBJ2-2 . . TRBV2 TGTGCCAGCAGGTCCGGTACAGCGAACACCGGGGAGCTGTTTTTT CASRSGTANTGELFF
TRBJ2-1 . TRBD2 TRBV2 TGTGCCAGCAGTGAATTTTCTAGCGGGAGCCTCTTC CASSEFSSGSLF
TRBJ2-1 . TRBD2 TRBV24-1 TGTGCCACCAGTGATCCTGGACTAGTATCTAATGAGCAGTTCTTC CATSDPGLVSNEQFF
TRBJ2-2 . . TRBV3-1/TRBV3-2 TGTGCCAGCAGCCAAGGTTCAGGGTCCACCGGGGAGCTGTTTTTT CASSQGSGSTGELFF
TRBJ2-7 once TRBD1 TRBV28 TGTGCCAGCAGCTCCTTTGGGGCTGGGACAGGCCGCTTTGTACCCTACGAGCAGTACTTC CASSSFGAGTGRFVPYEQYF
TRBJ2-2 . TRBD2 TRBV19 TGTGCCAGTAGCCGAATCGGGGGAGGGGTTCACACCGGGGAGCTGTTTTTT CASSRIGGGVHTGELFF
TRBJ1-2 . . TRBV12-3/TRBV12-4 TGTGCCAGCAGTATTAGACTGGACTACACCTTC CASSIRLDYTF
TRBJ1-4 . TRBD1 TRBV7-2 TGTGCCAGCAGCACCGGACAGGGAGGTGAAAAACTGTTTTTT CASSTGQGGEKLFF
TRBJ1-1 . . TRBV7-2 TGTGCCAGCAGCTTACTTGTCGGGAACACTGAAGCTTTCTTT CASSLLVGNTEAFF
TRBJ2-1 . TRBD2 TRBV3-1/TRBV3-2 TGTGCCAGCAGCCAAGTACTGGGACTAACGGGCAATGAGCAGTTCTTC CASSQVLGLTGNEQFF
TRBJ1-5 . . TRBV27 TGTGCCAGCAGTTTCGGGGGGGCGCGTAATCAGCCCCAGCATTTT CASSFGGARNQPQHF
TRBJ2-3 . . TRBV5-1 TGCGCCAGCAGCTTGTTTCCTAGCTCGAGGGCAGATACGCAGTATTTT CASSLFPSSRADTQYF
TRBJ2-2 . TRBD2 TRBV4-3 TGCGCCAGCAGCTTCAGCGGGAGTGACACCGGGGAGCTGTTTTTT CASSFSGSDTGELFF
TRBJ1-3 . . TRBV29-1 TGCAGCGTTGAAAGCGGGAACACCATATATTTT CSVESGNTIYF
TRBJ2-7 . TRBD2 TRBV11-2 TGTGCCAGCAGTCTCACTGGATTTAGCGGGAGGGCCTACGAGCAGTACTTC CASSLTGFSGRAYEQYF
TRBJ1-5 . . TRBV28 TGTGCCAGCAGTTTGGGAGGGACTATCAATCAGCCCCAGCATTTT CASSLGGTINQPQHF